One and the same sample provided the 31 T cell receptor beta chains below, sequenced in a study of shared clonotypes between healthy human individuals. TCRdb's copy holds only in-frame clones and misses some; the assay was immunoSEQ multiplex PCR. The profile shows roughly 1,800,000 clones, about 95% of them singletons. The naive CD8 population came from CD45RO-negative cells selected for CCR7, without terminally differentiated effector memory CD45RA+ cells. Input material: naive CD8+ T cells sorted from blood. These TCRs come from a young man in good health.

In nucleotides, the CDR3 is TGTGCCAGCAGCCAAGACCTAACTGGGGGGTACGAGCAGTACTTC. Its translation: CASSQDLTGGYEQYF. This chain joins TRBV4-2 and TRBJ2-7, with D maybe TRBD2 (6 bases). V gave up 0 bases and J gave up 4 bases, with 13 bases separating them. The V gene's germline CDR1 is LGHNA and CDR2 YNFKEQ. This CDR3 region has 15 residues.

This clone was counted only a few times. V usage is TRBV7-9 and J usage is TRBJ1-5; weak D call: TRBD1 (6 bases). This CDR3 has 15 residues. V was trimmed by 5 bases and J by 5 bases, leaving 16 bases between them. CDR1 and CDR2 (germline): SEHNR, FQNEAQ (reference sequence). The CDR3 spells CASSTSGTPDQPQHF. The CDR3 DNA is TGTGCCAGCAGCACATCCGGGACACCAGATCAGCCCCAGCATTTT.

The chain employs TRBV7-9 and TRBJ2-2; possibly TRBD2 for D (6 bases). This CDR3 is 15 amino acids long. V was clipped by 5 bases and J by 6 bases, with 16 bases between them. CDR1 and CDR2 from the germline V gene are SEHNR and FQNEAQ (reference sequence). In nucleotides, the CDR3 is TGTGCCAGCAGCGGGCAGGTGGAGGGTTCCGGGGAGCTGTTTTTT. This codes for CASSGQVEGSGELFF.

The CDR3 DNA reads as TGTGCCAGCGACGACACAGGGAAAAACATTCAGTACTTC. The encoded protein is CASDDTGKNIQYF. This chain joins TRBV2 and TRBJ2-4; tentative D call: TRBD1 (6 bases). The CDR3 contains 13 residues. The V gene lost 8 bases and the J gene lost 4 bases, with 12 bases spanning the gap. Germline CDR1 reads SNHLY; CDR2 reads FYNNEI.

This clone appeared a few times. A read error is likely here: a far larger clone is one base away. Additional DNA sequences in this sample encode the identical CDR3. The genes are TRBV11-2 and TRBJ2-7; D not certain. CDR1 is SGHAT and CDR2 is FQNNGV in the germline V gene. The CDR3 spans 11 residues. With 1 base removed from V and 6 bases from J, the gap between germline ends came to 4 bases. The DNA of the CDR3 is TGTGCCAGCAGCTTAGTGGGCGAGCAGTACTTC. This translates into CASSLVGEQYF. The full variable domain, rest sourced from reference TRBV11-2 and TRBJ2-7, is EAGVAQSPRYKIIEKRQSVAFWCNPISGHATLYWYQQILGQGPKLLIQFQNNGVVDDSQLPKDRFSAERLKGVDSTLKIQPAKLEDSAVYLCASSLVGEQYFGPGTRLTVT.

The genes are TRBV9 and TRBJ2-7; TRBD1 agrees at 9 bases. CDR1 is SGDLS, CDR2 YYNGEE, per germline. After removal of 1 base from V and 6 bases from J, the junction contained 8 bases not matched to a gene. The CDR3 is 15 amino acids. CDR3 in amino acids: CASSVTGTGFREQYF. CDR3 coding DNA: TGTGCCAGCAGCGTAACCGGGACAGGGTTCCGCGAGCAGTACTTC.

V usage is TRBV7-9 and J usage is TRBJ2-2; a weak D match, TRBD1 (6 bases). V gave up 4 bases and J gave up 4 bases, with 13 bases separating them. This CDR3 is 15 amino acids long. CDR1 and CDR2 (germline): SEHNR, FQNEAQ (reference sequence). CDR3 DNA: TGTGCCAGCAGCTCCGGGACCAGGGGCACCGGGGAGCTGTTTTTT. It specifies CASSSGTRGTGELFF.

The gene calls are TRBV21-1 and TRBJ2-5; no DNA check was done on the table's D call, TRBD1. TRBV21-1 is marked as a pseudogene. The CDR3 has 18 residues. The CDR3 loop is CASSTGGVGQDSQETQYF. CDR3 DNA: TGTGCCAGCAGCACCGGAGGGGTAGGACAGGACTCCCAAGAGACCCAGTACTTC.

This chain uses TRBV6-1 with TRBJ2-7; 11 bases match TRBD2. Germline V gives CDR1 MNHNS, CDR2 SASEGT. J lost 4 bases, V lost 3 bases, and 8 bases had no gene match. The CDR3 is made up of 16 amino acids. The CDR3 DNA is TGTGCCAGCAGTGACGGCCTAGCGGGAGGAGGGTACGAGCAGTACTTC. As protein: CASSDGLAGGGYEQYF.

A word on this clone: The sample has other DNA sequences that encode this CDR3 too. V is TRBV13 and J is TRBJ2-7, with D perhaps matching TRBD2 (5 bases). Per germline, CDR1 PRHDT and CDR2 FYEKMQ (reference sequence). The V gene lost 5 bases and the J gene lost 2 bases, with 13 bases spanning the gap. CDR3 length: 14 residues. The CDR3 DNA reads TGTGCCAGCAGCCCTCCCGGGGTTACCTACGAGCAGTACTTC. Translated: CASSPPGVTYEQYF.

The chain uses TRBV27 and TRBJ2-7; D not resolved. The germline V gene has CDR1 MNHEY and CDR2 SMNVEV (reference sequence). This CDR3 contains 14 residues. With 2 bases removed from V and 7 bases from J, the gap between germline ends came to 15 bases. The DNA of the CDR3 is TGTGCCAGCAGTTTAGAAGGGTGGGGATCTGAGCAGTACTTC. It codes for CASSLEGWGSEQYF.

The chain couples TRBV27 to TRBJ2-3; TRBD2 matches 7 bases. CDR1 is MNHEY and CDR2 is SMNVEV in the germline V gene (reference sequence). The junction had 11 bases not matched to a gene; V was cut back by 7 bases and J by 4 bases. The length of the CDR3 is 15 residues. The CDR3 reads CASTLGPGGADTQYF. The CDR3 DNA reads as TGTGCCAGCACCTTAGGGCCGGGAGGCGCAGATACGCAGTATTTT.

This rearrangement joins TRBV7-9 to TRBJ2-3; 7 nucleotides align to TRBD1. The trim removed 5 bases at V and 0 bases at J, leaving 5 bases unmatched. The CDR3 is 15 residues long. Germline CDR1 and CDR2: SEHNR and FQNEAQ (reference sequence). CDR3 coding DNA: TGTGCCAGCAGCCCTCAGGGGGAAAGCACAGATACGCAGTATTTT. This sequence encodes CASSPQGESTDTQYF.

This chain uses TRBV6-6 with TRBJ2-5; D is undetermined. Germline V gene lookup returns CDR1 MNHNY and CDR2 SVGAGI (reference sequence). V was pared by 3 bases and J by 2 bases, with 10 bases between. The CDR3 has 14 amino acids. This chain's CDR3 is CASSYAEEQETQYF. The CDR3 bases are TGTGCCAGCAGTTATGCCGAGGAACAAGAGACCCAGTACTTC.

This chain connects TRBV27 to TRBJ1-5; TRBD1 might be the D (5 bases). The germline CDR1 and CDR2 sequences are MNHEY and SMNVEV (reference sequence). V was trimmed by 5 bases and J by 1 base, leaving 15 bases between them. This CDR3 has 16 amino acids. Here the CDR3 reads CASSPTGGWSNQPQHF. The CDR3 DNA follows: TGTGCCAGCAGTCCGACGGGGGGATGGAGCAATCAGCCCCAGCATTTT.

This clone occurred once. CDR3 DNA: TGTGCCACCAGCCTAGGGATAGACACTGAAGCTTTCTTT. Amino acid sequence: CATSLGIDTEAFF. This chain joins TRBV15 and TRBJ1-1; D call uncertain. The germline gives CDR1 LNHNV, CDR2 YYDKDF (reference sequence). The CDR3 has 13 residues. Between the trimmed V and J ends, which lost 5 bases and 3 bases, there was a span of 10 bases.

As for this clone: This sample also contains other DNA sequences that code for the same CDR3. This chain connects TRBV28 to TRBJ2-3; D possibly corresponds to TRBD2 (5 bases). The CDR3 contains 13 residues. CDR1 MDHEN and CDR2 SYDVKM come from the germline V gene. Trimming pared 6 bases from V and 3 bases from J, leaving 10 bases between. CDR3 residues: CASSRESTDTQYF. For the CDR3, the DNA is TGTGCCAGCAGCCGGGAATCTACAGATACGCAGTATTTT.

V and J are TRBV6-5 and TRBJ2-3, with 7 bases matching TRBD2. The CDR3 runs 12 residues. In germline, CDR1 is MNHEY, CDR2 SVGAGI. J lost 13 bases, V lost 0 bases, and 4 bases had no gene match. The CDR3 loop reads CASSYSGREKYF. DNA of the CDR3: TGTGCCAGCAGTTACTCTGGGCGGGAGAAGTATTTT.

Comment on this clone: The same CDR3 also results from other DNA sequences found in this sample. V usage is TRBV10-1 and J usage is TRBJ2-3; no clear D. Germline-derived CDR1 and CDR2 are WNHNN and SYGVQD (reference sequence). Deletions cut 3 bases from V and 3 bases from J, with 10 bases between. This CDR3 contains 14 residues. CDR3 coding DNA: TGCGCCAGCAGTGATGCCAGAATAACAGATACGCAGTATTTT. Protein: CASSDARITDTQYF.

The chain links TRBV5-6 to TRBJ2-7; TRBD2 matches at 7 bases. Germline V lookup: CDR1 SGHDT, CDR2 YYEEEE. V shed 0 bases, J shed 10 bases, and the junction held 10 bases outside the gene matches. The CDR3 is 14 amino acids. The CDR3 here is CASSLVQAAGEQYF. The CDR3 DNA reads TGTGCCAGCAGCTTGGTTCAGGCCGCGGGGGAACAGTACTTC.

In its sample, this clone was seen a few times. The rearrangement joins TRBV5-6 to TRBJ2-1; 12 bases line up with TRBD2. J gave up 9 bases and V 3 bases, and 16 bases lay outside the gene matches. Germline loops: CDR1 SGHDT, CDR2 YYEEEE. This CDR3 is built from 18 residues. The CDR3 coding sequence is TGTGCCAGCAGCTACTGGACTAGCGGGACCGACCTAACCGGTGAGCAGTTCTTC. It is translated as CASSYWTSGTDLTGEQFF.

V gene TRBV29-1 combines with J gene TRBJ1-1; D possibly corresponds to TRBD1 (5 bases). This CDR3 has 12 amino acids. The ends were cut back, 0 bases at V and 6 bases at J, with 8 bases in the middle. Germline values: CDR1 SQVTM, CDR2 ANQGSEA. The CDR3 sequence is CSVEETVPEAFF. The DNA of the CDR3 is TGCAGCGTTGAAGAGACAGTGCCTGAAGCTTTCTTT.

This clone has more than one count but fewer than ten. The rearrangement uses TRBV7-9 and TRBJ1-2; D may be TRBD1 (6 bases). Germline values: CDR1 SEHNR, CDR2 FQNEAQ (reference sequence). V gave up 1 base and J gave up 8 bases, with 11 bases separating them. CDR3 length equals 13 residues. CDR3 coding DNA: TGTGCCAGCAGCTTAGGGGGGGCGCAGGGCTACACCTTC. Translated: CASSLGGAQGYTF.

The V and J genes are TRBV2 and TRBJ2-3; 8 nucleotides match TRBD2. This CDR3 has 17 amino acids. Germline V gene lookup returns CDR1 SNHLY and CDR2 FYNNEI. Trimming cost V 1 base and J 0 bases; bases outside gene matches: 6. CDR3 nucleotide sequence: TGTGCCAGCAGTGAAGAGACTAGCGTCCCTAGCACAGATACGCAGTATTTT. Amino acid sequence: CASSEETSVPSTDTQYF.

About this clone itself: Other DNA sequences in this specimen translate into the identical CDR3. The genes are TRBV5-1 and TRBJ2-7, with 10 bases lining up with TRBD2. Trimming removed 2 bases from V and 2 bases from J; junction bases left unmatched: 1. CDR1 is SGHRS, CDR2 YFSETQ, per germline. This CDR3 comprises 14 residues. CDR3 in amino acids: CASSLAGGPYEQYF. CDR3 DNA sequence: TGCGCCAGCAGCTTAGCGGGAGGGCCCTACGAGCAGTACTTC.

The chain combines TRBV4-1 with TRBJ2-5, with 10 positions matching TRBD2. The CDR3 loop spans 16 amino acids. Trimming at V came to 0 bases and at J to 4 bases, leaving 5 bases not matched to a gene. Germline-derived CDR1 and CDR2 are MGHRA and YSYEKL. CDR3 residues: CASSQEPAGGRETQYF. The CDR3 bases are TGCGCCAGCAGCCAAGAACCAGCGGGAGGGAGAGAGACCCAGTACTTC.

The CDR3 DNA reads as TGTGCCAGCAGTTTAAATGCCCTGAACTACGAGCAGTACTTC. This sequence encodes CASSLNALNYEQYF. The chain carries TRBV27 and TRBJ2-7; D is uncertain. The V end was cut by 2 bases, the J end by 3 bases, with 11 bases between. The CDR3 is 14 residues long. Germline assignment: CDR1 MNHEY and CDR2 SMNVEV (reference sequence).

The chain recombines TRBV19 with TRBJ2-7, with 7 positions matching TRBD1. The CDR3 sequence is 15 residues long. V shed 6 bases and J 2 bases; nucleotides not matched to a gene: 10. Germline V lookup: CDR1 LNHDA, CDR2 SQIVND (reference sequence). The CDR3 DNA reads TGTGCCAGTAGCCTTAACCTCGGGACAGCCTACGAGCAGTACTTC. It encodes CASSLNLGTAYEQYF.

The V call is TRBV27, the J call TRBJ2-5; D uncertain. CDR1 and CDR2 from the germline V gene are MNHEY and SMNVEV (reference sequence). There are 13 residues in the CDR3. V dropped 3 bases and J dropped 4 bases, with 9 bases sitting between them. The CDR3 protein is CASSLGSVETQYF. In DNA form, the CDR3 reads TGTGCCAGCAGTTTGGGGTCCGTAGAGACCCAGTACTTC.

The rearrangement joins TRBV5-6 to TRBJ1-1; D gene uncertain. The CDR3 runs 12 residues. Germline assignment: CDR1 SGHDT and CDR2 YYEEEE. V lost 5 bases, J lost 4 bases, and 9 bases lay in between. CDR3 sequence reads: CASSPGSTEAFF. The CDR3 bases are TGTGCCAGCAGTCCAGGCTCCACTGAAGCTTTCTTT. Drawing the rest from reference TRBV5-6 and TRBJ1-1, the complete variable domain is DAGVTQSPTHLIKTRGQQVTLRCSPKSGHDTVSWYQQALGQGPQFIFQYYEEEERQRGNFPDRFSGHQFPNYSSELNVNALLLGDSALYLCASSPGSTEAFFGQGTRLTVV.

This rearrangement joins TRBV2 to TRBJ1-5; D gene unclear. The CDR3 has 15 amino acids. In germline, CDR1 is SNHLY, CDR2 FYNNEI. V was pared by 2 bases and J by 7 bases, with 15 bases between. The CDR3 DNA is TGTGCCAGCAGTGAATTAGGTGGGGATGGACAGCCCCAGCATTTT. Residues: CASSELGGDGQPQHF.